This T cell receptor beta chain is drawn from a study of response to subunit inactivated influenza vaccine. TCRdb reprocessed the RT-PCR reads via MiXCR and lists one record per CDR3 protein. The table lists 400,000 to 650,000 distinct CDR3 sequences, approximately 6.9% of them singletons. Only a few counts were recorded for this clonotype. The input for sequencing was PBMCs from blood, taken about 23 months after vaccination. The clonotype comes from a man in his fifties or sixties who received an inactivated influenza vaccine.

CDR3 nucleotide sequence: TGTGCCACCAGCAGAGATCCAGGGGGAAACATTCAGTACTTC. This translates into CATSRDPGGNIQYF. The gene calls are TRBV15 and TRBJ2-4; 7 bases are a match to TRBD1. Losses at the gene ends were 0 bases for V and 6 bases for J; bases not matched to a gene: 2. The CDR3 sequence is 14 residues long. Germline loops: CDR1 LNHNV, CDR2 YYDKDF (reference sequence).